This T cell receptor (beta chain) was observed in a study of regulatory T cells in long-lasting Graves disease. Study summary: Persistence in Graves' disease denoted antithyroid drug use beyond 5 years alongside positive TSH receptor antibodies.

Time point: persistent/refractory GD, antithyroid drugs over 5 years with positive TRAb. PBMC-derived RNA was used for the TCR library. This clonotype was seen repeatedly, ten times or more. Its specificity is unknown. Looked up from germline, CDR1 is SNHLY and CDR2 is FYNNEI. Trimming shortened V by 6 bases and J by 4 bases, and 21 bases separated the two germline ends. The CDR3 extends over 16 amino acids. General study points: Persistent-disease Graves' patients showed less TCR diversity than new cases. TRBV28, TRBJ1-2 and TRBJ2-5 emerged as the favored segments in persistent disease. The sample size was small, and this may have reduced accuracy.

Arm-PCR of CDR3 regions and iRepertoire HTBI primers were used to build TCR beta libraries. TCRdb re-analysed the multiplex PCR reads in MiXCR, keeping a single row per CDR3 protein. In the table there are about 340,000 distinct CDR3 sequences, roughly 21% of which are singletons. Source: peripheral blood mononuclear cells (PBMCs), taken when the disease was refractory, from a patient treated with antithyroid drugs. This clonotype originated in a female donor with Graves disease. V and J are TRBV2 and TRBJ1-2, with D possibly matching TRBD1 (5 bases). CDR3 sequence (DNA): TGTGCCAGCAGCCCTACCGGGGCGGGGTCCGGCTATGGCTACACCTTC. Its protein product is CASSPTGAGSGYGYTF.